The 15 T cell receptor beta chains listed next were all sequenced from one sample in a study of cytomegalovirus exposure and HLA in healthy donors (dated by TCRdb to about 2017). The library came from the immunoSEQ multiplex PCR assay. The multiplex PCR relied on a mix of 60 forward primers for TCR Vbeta segments and 13 reverse primers for TCR Jbeta segments. TCRdb carries this immuneACCESS record with in-frame sequences only. Its versions omit some clonotypes, under half of them owing to an unresolved V gene in the studies checked, with the rest unexplained. This sample is represented by roughly 170,000 clones; roughly 78% of them were singletons. The ten largest clones take up over 10% of the sample. The sequenced sample consisted of PBMCs. These receptors came from a woman aged 45-65 years in good health and CMV-seropositive.

CDR3 region: CAGGEGQMNTEAFF. The CDR3 DNA reads TGTGCCGGGGGAGAGGGACAGATGAACACTGAAGCTTTCTTT. V usage is TRBV2 and J usage is TRBJ1-1, with TRBD1 matching over 7 bases. Germline CDR1 reads SNHLY; CDR2 reads FYNNEI. The CDR3 runs to 14 residues. Trimming took 11 bases from V and 0 from J; bases not matched to a gene: 9.

The rearrangement joins TRBV7-6 to TRBJ2-3; a weak D match, TRBD2 (6 bases). CDR1 and CDR2 (germline): SGHVS, FNYEAQ. Trimming stripped 5 bases from V and 0 bases from J, with 15 bases between. The CDR3 has 16 residues. The CDR3 sequence: CASSKRRGPSTDTQYF. In nucleotides, the CDR3 is TGTGCCAGCAGCAAGAGGCGGGGCCCCAGCACAGATACGCAGTATTTT.

The chain links TRBV6-6 to TRBJ2-6, with 8 bases lining up with TRBD1. The CDR3 is 15 amino acids. The germline gives CDR1 MNHNY, CDR2 SVGAGI (reference sequence). Losses at the gene ends were 5 bases for V and 2 bases for J; bases not matched to a gene: 2. The CDR3 bases are TGTGCCAGCAGTAGGACAGGGACTGGGGCCAACGTCCTGACTTTC. It yields the protein CASSRTGTGANVLTF.

This rearrangement joins TRBV25-1 to TRBJ2-5; D is perhaps TRBD2 (5 bases). CDR1 MGHDK and CDR2 SYGVNS come from the germline V gene. This CDR3 has 15 residues. V dropped 2 bases and J dropped 1 base, with 11 bases sitting between them. The CDR3 nucleotides are TGTGCCAGCAGTGAAGGTGGACTCAGCCAAGAGACCCAGTACTTC. It specifies CASSEGGLSQETQYF.

The J gene is TRBJ2-5, the V gene TRBV5-4; 10 bases line up with TRBD1. J was trimmed by 4 bases and V by 3 bases; bases with no gene match: 6. Germline V gives CDR1 SGHNT, CDR2 YYREEE (reference sequence). This CDR3 contains 15 residues. The CDR3 bases are TGTGCCAGCAGCTCGCCGGGACAGGGGATAGAGACCCAGTACTTC. Translated: CASSSPGQGIETQYF.

J is TRBJ2-7 and V is TRBV5-6; the D is unclear. The CDR3 consists of 13 residues. From germline, CDR1 is SGHDT and CDR2 YYEEEE. The V gene lost 2 bases and the J gene lost 5 bases, with 11 bases spanning the gap. The chain's CDR3 is CASSFEVPNEQYF. Here the CDR3 DNA reads TGTGCCAGCAGCTTCGAGGTGCCGAACGAGCAGTACTTC.

This chain uses TRBV6-1 with TRBJ1-3; 7 nucleotides line up with TRBD1. CDR3 length equals 14 residues. After removal of 2 bases from V and 4 bases from J, the junction contained 2 bases not matched to a gene. Germline CDR1 and CDR2: MNHNS and SASEGT. The CDR3 coding sequence is TGTGCCAGCAGTGAACTGGGACAGGGAAACACCATATATTTT. This gives the protein CASSELGQGNTIYF.

V is TRBV14 and J is TRBJ2-2, with 8 nucleotides matching TRBD1. Germline CDR1 and CDR2: SGHDN and FVKESK. V trimming: 3 bases; J trimming: 7 bases; junction bases outside the gene matches: 13. This CDR3 region has 17 residues. Here the CDR3 DNA reads TGTGCCAGCAGCCACGATGGACAGGGAGAACTGCGCGGGGAGCTGTTTTTT. Amino acids: CASSHDGQGELRGELFF.

J is TRBJ1-1 and V is TRBV5-1; the match to TRBD1 covers 10 bases. The CDR3 has 16 residues. J lost 6 bases, V lost 1 base, and 9 bases had no gene match. Germline V gives CDR1 SGHRS, CDR2 YFSETQ. The CDR3, as DNA: TGCGCCAGCAGCTTGACCTCGACAGGGGGCATCGCTGAAGCTTTCTTT. It is translated as CASSLTSTGGIAEAFF.

This chain links TRBV5-1 with TRBJ2-1; 9 bases are shared with TRBD2. The CDR3 runs 15 residues. Germline values: CDR1 SGHRS, CDR2 YFSETQ. V lost 0 bases to trimming and J lost 12 bases; unmatched junction nucleotides: 10. CDR3 bases: TGCGCCAGCAGCTTGGATAGCGGGGGCGGTAGTAGGCAGTTCTTC. Translating gives CASSLDSGGGSRQFF. Full variable domain (rest looked up from reference TRBV5-1 and TRBJ2-1): KAGVTQTPRYLIKTRGQQVTLSCSPISGHRSVSWYQQTPGQGLQFLFEYFSETQRNKGNFPGRFSGRQFSNSRSEMNVSTLELGDSALYLCASSLDSGGGSRQFFGPGTRLTVL.

This clone was counted a few times. This chain links TRBV7-9 with TRBJ2-7; 11 bases are a match to TRBD1. CDR1 SEHNR and CDR2 FQNEAQ come from the germline V gene (reference sequence). V shed 3 bases and J 5 bases; nucleotides not matched to a gene: 3. CDR3 length: 14 residues. The DNA of the CDR3 is TGTGCCAGCAGCTTGGACAGGGGGCAGGACGAGCAGTACTTC. Its translation: CASSLDRGQDEQYF. Filled out from reference TRBV7-9 and TRBJ2-7, the complete variable domain reads DTGVSQNPRHKITKRGQNVTFRCDPISEHNRLYWYRQTLGQGPEFLTYFQNEAQLEKSRLLSDRFSAERPKGSFSTLEIQRTEQGDSAMYLCASSLDRGQDEQYFGPGTRLTVT.

V usage is TRBV19 and J usage is TRBJ2-2, with TRBD1 matching over 9 bases. From germline, CDR1 is LNHDA and CDR2 SQIVND (reference sequence). The CDR3 loop spans 14 amino acids. The trim removed 8 bases at V and 7 bases at J, leaving 8 bases unmatched. The CDR3 region has the DNA TGTGCCAGTCGGACAGGGGATTTGAACGGGGAGCTGTTTTTT. Translated: CASRTGDLNGELFF.

The rearrangement links TRBV7-9 to TRBJ2-2; 9 bases align to TRBD1. CDR1 and CDR2 from the germline V gene are SEHNR and FQNEAQ (reference sequence). Trimming at V came to 0 bases and at J to 3 bases, leaving 11 bases not matched to a gene. The CDR3 totals 19 residues. The CDR3 DNA is TGTGCCAGCAGCTTAGCTTATGGACAGGGGAATCAAGACACCGGGGAGCTGTTTTTT. As protein: CASSLAYGQGNQDTGELFF.

The chain employs TRBV2 and TRBJ1-6, with 7 nucleotides matching TRBD1. The germline gives CDR1 SNHLY, CDR2 FYNNEI. J was trimmed by 7 bases and V by 5 bases; bases with no gene match: 5. This CDR3 is 14 amino acids long. The CDR3 loop reads CASSQGTDNSPLHF. The CDR3 region has the DNA TGTGCCAGCAGTCAGGGGACAGACAATTCACCCCTCCACTTT.

The CDR3 here is CASRKKDQADTQYF. In nucleotides, the CDR3 is TGTGCCAGCAGAAAGAAAGATCAGGCAGATACGCAGTATTTT. The V and J genes are TRBV27 and TRBJ2-3; D not certain. The CDR3 sequence is 14 residues long. V was clipped by 6 bases and J by 4 bases, with 14 bases between them. Germline V gene sequence: CDR1 MNHEY, CDR2 SMNVEV (reference sequence).